This TCR beta chain was obtained from a study of cytomegalovirus exposure and HLA in healthy donors. At the level of the study: Previous work identified roughly 120 million unique TCR beta sequences from 150 million to 200 million T cells. Findings of the study overall: High sensitivity and specificity were reportedly achieved when the classifier diagnosed cytomegalovirus status. As immune exposure information, only CMV serostatus was available. More than 150 TCR beta chains were listed as cytomegalovirus-associated.

Note on this clone: The target antigen is unknown.

PCR primers comprised 60 Vbeta and 13 Jbeta primers. The protocol was immunoSEQ multiplex PCR, while the TCRdb copy is restricted to in-frame clones and leaves out a portion. This table has some 150,000 clones, over 75% appearing once. Germline V CDR1 and CDR2: MNHEY, SVGAGI. The CDR3 is 15 amino acids. Germline trimming cut 4 bases from V and 3 bases from J; bases unmatched to any gene: 6. V usage is TRBV6-5 and J usage is TRBJ2-3; 8 bases line up with TRBD1. The sequenced sample consisted of PBMCs. The source is a female donor in good health and CMV-seronegative. CDR3 in DNA: TGTGCCAGCAGTTCCCCGGGACAGGAAACAGATACGCAGTATTTT. Amino acid sequence: CASSSPGQETDTQYF.